This TCR beta chain was recorded in a study of TIL therapy for anti-PD-1-resistant metastatic lung cancer. Study background: Tumors were harvested before any PD-1/PD-L1 blockade. Tumors carried a median approximately 1.6 non-synonymous mutations per megabase. Study results and caveats: Patients were highly selected, enriched for treatment-naive, never-smoker and oncogene-addicted cases.

Time point reported: pre-treatment sample, taken before nivolumab and TIL therapy. Sequencing used immunoSEQ v3. Survey-level samples got approximately 2 million read pairs; deep-level samples got roughly 4.5-6 million. Sequenced by immunoSEQ multiplex PCR; TCRdb stores in-frame clones only, minus some. The table includes more than 35,000 clones, around 79% detected once. Trimming took 2 bases from V and 6 from J, leaving 14 bases between them. The V gene's germline CDR1 is MNHNS and CDR2 SASEGT. CDR3 size: 15 residues. A word on this clone: Its antigen is not identified.

The specimen comprised blood, sampled at baseline. The V gene is TRBV6-1, the J gene TRBJ1-5, with D maybe TRBD1 (5 bases). This sequence was found in a person aged 25 to 79 with non-small cell lung cancer. This CDR3 reads CASSEQGIGTQPQHF. In nucleotides, the CDR3 is TGTGCCAGCAGTGAACAGGGAATAGGCACTCAGCCCCAGCATTTT.